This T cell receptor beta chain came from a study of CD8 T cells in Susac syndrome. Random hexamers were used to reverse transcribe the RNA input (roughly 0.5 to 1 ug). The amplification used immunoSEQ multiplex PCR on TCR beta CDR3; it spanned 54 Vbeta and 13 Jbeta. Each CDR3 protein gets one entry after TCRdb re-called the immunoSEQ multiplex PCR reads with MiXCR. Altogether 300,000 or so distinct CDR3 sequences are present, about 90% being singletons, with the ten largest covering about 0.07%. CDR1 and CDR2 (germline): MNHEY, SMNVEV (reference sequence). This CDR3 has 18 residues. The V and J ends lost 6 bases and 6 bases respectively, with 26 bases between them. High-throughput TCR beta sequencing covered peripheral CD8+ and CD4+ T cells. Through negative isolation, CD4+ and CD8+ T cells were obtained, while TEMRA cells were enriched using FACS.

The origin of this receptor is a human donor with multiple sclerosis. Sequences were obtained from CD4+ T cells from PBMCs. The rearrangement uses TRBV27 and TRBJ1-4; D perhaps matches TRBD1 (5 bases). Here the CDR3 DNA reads TGTGCCAGCAGCGCCAGGGTTGTCGGCGGTACCGCTTATGAAAAACTGTTTTTT. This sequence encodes CASSARVVGGTAYEKLFF.